This T cell receptor (beta chain) was sequenced during a study of cytomegalovirus exposure and HLA in healthy donors. With 60 Vbeta and 13 Jbeta primers, the PCR was carried out. The method was immunoSEQ multiplex PCR; TCRdb's version includes in-frame clones alone and lacks a portion of them. Altogether 150,000 to 200,000 clones are present, 80% to 90% being singletons, with the ten largest covering 0.95% to 1.5%. V was clipped by 4 bases and J by 7 bases, with 7 bases between them. This CDR3 is 11 amino acids long. From germline, CDR1 is MNHEY and CDR2 SVGAGI. This sequence was found in a girl aged 2 to 10 in good health and CMV-seropositive. This chain connects TRBV6-5 to TRBJ1-1, with no clear D. Sequencing used PBMCs. The CDR3 spells CASSLEGEAFF. In nucleotides, the CDR3 is TGTGCCAGCAGTTTAGAGGGTGAAGCTTTCTTT.